The sequence of this T cell receptor (beta chain) was determined in a study of human CD8 memory T cell subsets (dated by TCRdb to 2019 to 2021). Background on the whole study: The clonal relationships among stem-like (TSTEM), progenitor exhausted-like (TPEX) and effector memory CD8+ T cell subsets were assessed by comparing the TCRbeta repertoires of these subsets. Six donors each provided TSTEM, TPEX and effector memory subsets, and TCRbeta repertoires were obtained from all six.

Density gradient separation was used to isolate peripheral blood mononuclear cells from healthy donor buffy coats. The study enriched total CD8+ T cells through negative magnetic separation using EasySep or MojoSort CD8+ T cell isolation kits. For each subset, total RNA was extracted using an RNeasy Mini Kit from duplicate vials of some 150,000 sorted CD8+ T cells. PBMCs were used either fresh or after cryopreservation in fetal bovine serum containing approximately 11% DMSO. CD8+ T cell subsets were sorted to purity by fluorescence-activated cell sorting on a FACSAria III. Inclusive of the bounding cysteine and phenylalanine, the CDR3 is 15 residues long. The entry carries no DNA sequence. The germline V gene sets CDR1 to SGDLS and CDR2 to YYNGEE. As to this clonotype: Its binding antigen is unknown.

Here is what the overall study found, with its caveats: Greater repertoire diversity in TSTEM than in TPEX subsets was suggested by Chao1 estimates, potentially reflecting a broader range of specificities. Only TCRbeta chains were sequenced, and repertoire comparisons rested on five to seven donors tested with paired t-tests and Bonferroni correction. Normalized Shannon-Wiener diversity was similarly high in the TSTEM and TPEX subsets, while the effector memory subsets were comparatively less diverse. Clonotypes were shared with effector memory cells by both stem-like subsets, but only minimal overlap was found between TSTEM and TPEX repertoires, suggesting distinct antigen spectra.

A Human TCR Profiling Kit was used to prepare UMI-labeled 5' RACE TCRbeta libraries. Every TCRbeta library was prepared in parallel with an identical number of PCR cycles. The paper's data handling went like this. Each TCRbeta library contained between roughly 3,000 and 18,000 functional CDR3beta clonotypes. MIGEC 1.2.9 was used for UMI extraction and consensus assembly, with a minimum of three reads required per UMI. MiXCR 3.0.3 was used to extract the in-frame CDR3beta repertoires. Each sample was downsampled to 42,000 randomly selected UMIs before diversity metrics were calculated in VDJtools 1.2.1. Repertoire overlap metrics D, R and F2 were calculated in VDJtools for the top 3,000 clones of each sample pair. Through TCRdb reprocessing, the reads give one entry per CDR3 protein sequence; DNA is omitted. For this entry, the V and J calls and clone size follow TCRdb and not the study's own pipeline. The sample table records approximately 4,500 distinct CDR3 sequences. The ten top clones hold roughly a quarter of the sample.

The source of this sequence is a human donor in good health. The sequenced sample was CD8+ T cells from PBMCs. The sequence links TRBV9 to TRBJ2-1; the TCRdb D gene call, TRBD1, has no DNA to confirm it. The CDR3 loop reads CASSFASSGIGEQFF.